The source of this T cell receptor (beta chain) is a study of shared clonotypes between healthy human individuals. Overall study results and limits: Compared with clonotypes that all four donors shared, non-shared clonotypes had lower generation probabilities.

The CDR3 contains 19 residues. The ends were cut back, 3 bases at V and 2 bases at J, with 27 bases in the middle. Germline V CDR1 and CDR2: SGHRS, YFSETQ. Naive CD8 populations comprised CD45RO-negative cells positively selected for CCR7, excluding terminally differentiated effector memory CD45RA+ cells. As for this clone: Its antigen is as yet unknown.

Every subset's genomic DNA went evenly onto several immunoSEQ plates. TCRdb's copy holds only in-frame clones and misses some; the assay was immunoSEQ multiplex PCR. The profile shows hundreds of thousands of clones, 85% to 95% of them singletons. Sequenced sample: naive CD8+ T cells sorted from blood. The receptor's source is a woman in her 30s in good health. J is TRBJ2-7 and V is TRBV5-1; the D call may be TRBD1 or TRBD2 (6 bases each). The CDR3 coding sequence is TGCGCCAGCAGCTCGAAACCCGGGGGCCGGGAGTATATCGCCTACGAGCAGTACTTC. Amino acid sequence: CASSSKPGGREYIAYEQYF.